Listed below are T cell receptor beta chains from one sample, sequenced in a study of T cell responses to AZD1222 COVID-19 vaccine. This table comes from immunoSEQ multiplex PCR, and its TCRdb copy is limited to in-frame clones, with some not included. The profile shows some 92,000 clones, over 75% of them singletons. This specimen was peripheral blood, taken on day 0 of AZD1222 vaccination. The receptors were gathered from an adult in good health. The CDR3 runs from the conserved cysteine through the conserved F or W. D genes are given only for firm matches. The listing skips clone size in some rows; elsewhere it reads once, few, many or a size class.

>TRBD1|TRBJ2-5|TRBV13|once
TGTGCCAGCAGCCGGACAGGGGGCGTTGGAGAGACCCAGTACTTC
CASSRTGGVGETQYF
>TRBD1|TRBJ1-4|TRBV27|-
TGTGCCAGCAGATACGGGACAGCGAATGAAAAACTGTTTTTT
CASRYGTANEKLFF
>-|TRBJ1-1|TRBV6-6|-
TGTGCCAGCAGCCGATTAGGACAGATGAACACTGAAGCTTTCTTT
CASSRLGQMNTEAFF
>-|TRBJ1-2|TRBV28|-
TGTGCCAGCAGCCCTGTAAACTATGGCTACACCTTC
CASSPVNYGYTF
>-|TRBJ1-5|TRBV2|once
TGTGCCAGCAGTGTGACACCGAGGAGCAATCAGCCCCAGCATTTT
CASSVTPRSNQPQHF
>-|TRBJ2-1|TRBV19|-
TGTGCCAGTAGTCTCCGCGGTAGCTCCTACAATGAGCAGTTCTTC
CASSLRGSSYNEQFF
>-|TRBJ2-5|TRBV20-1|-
TGCAGTGCTAGTTTGGGGGAACAAGAGACCCAGTACTTC
CSASLGEQETQYF
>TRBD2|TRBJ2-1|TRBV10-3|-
TGTGCCATCAGTGAGTTCTCGCAGCGGGAGGGTTACAATGAGCAGTTCTTC
CAISEFSQREGYNEQFF
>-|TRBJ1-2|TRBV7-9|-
TGTGCCAGCAGCTTTTCAGGACAGAACTATGGCTACACCTTC
CASSFSGQNYGYTF
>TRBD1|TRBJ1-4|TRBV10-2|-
TGCGCCAGCAGCGCACAGGGGGGCAGGGAAAAACTGTTTTTT
CASSAQGGREKLFF